These 27 T cell receptor beta chains came from one sample sequenced in a study of blood T cell repertoires in COVID-19. Sequencing used immunoSEQ multiplex PCR; TCRdb keeps in-frame clones, though not all of them. Among fewer than 250,000 clones, around 84% were seen once, and the ten largest hold less than 8%. The specimen sequenced was PBMCs or T cells enriched from blood (not recorded which). The receptors come from a woman aged 40 to 49 with acute COVID-19.

This chain uses TRBV2 with TRBJ1-3, with 7 bases aligning to TRBD1. The CDR3 extends over 15 amino acids. The ends lost 7 bases at V and 0 bases at J; junction bases unmatched: 6. Germline V gene lookup returns CDR1 SNHLY and CDR2 FYNNEI. CDR3 DNA: TGTGCCAGCACGTATCAGGGGGACTCTGGAAACACCATATATTTT. Translated: CASTYQGDSGNTIYF.

In this sample, this clone turned up many times. Other DNA sequences in this sample translate to the same CDR3. V and J are TRBV13 and TRBJ2-1; 10 nucleotides align to TRBD2. The CDR3 totals 16 residues. The V and J ends lost 6 bases and 3 bases, in that order; junction bases with no gene match: 8. Germline CDR1 and CDR2: PRHDT and FYEKMQ (reference sequence). The CDR3 protein is CASSKDGLAVYNEQFF. The CDR3 DNA sequence: TGTGCCAGCAGTAAAGATGGACTAGCGGTCTACAATGAGCAGTTCTTC.

V usage is TRBV28 and J usage is TRBJ2-3, with TRBD1 matching over 7 bases. CDR1 MDHEN and CDR2 SYDVKM come from the germline V gene. This CDR3 has 15 residues. The J segment lost 2 bases and the V segment lost 6 bases, leaving 8 bases of the junction unmatched. In DNA form, the CDR3 reads TGTGCCAGCAGGCCTCCGGGACAGATCACAGATACGCAGTATTTT. Its translation is CASRPPGQITDTQYF. Full variable domain (outside the CDR3, taken from reference TRBV28 and TRBJ2-3): DVKVTQSSRYLVKRTGEKVFLECVQDMDHENMFWYRQDPGLGLRLIYFSYDVKMKEKGDIPEGYSVSREKKERFSLILESASTNQTSMYLCASRPPGQITDTQYFGPGTRLTVL.

The chain employs TRBV7-2 and TRBJ1-2; 8 bases line up with TRBD1. The CDR3 consists of 14 residues. Unmatched junction bases numbered 8, after V lost 6 bases and J lost 5 bases. Germline CDR1 and CDR2: SGHTA and FQGNSA. The CDR3 nucleotides read TGTGCCAGCAGTCGAGACAGGGGTCCTTATGGCTACACCTTC. It translates to CASSRDRGPYGYTF.

V usage is TRBV10-3 and J usage is TRBJ1-1; no clear D. Trimming removed 8 bases at V and 0 bases at J, with 10 bases between. Germline values: CDR1 ENHRY, CDR2 SYGVKD. The CDR3 sequence is 13 residues long. The CDR3 DNA follows: TGTGCCATCCCGGCCGAGGTGAACACTGAAGCTTTCTTT. This translates into CAIPAEVNTEAFF.

The chain is built from TRBV27 and TRBJ2-7; possibly TRBD2 for D (5 bases). V dropped 6 bases and J dropped 3 bases, with 15 bases sitting between them. The length of the CDR3 is 14 residues. CDR1 is MNHEY, CDR2 SMNVEV, per germline (reference sequence). The CDR3 is CASSPAGKSYEQYF. CDR3 bases: TGTGCCAGCAGCCCCGCCGGGAAGAGCTACGAGCAGTACTTC.

This chain uses TRBV30 with TRBJ1-4; 8 nucleotides match TRBD1. The CDR3 is 17 amino acids. The germline gives CDR1 GTSNPN, CDR2 SVGIG (reference sequence). After removal of 0 bases from V and 0 bases from J, the junction contained 6 bases not matched to a gene. This chain's CDR3 is CAWSVGDRISTNEKLFF. Written as DNA, the CDR3 is TGTGCCTGGAGTGTAGGGGACAGGATCTCAACTAATGAAAAACTGTTTTTT.

The rearrangement uses TRBV19 and TRBJ2-7; TRBD1 might be the D (7 bases). Germline loops: CDR1 LNHDA, CDR2 SQIVND (reference sequence). This CDR3 is 14 amino acids long. V shed 5 bases and J shed 5 bases, with 16 bases lying between them. The CDR3 nucleotides read TGTGCCAGTAGTGGACGCGGGACAGTACACGAGCAGTACTTC. Amino acid sequence: CASSGRGTVHEQYF.

CDR3 amino acids: CALSQGDGYTF. In DNA, the CDR3 is TGTGCCCTGAGCCAGGGTGATGGCTACACCTTC. The V call is TRBV12-3 or TRBV12-4, the J call TRBJ1-2, with D perhaps matching TRBD1 (5 bases). V was pared by 11 bases and J by 6 bases, with 13 bases between. There are 11 residues in the CDR3.

The V gene is TRBV28, the J gene TRBJ1-3; D perhaps matches TRBD1 (5 bases). Trimming took off 1 base at V and 2 bases at J, with 9 bases between the two ends. The V gene's germline CDR1 is MDHEN and CDR2 SYDVKM. This CDR3 comprises 15 residues. Written as DNA, the CDR3 is TGTGCCAGCAGTTTATACAGGCACCCTGGAAACACCATATATTTT. Protein sequence: CASSLYRHPGNTIYF.

The chain is built from TRBV29-1 and TRBJ2-7; D is undetermined. The V end was cut by 5 bases, the J end by 1 base, with 12 bases between. The length of the CDR3 is 13 residues. Germline assignment: CDR1 SQVTM and CDR2 ANQGSEA. The CDR3 DNA follows: TGCAGCGTTTCCGAAACCTATTCCTACGAGCAGTACTTC. This translates into CSVSETYSYEQYF.

V gene TRBV7-3 combines with J gene TRBJ1-6, with TRBD1 matching over 7 bases. Trimming took 0 bases from V and 7 from J; bases not matched to a gene: 9. The CDR3 runs to 17 residues. The germline CDR1 and CDR2 sequences are SGHTA and FQGTGA. The chain's CDR3 is CASSLTQTGRGNSPLHF. Written as DNA, the CDR3 is TGTGCCAGCAGCTTAACCCAGACAGGGAGAGGGAATTCACCCCTCCACTTT.

This clone has only one observation. CDR3 sequence: CASKRDASTSGELFF. Here the CDR3 DNA reads TGCGCCAGCAAGCGGGACGCCTCAACGAGCGGGGAGCTGTTTTTT. The chain has TRBV5-1 and TRBJ2-2; 7 nucleotides match TRBD2. The CDR3 length is 15 residues. With V trimmed by 6 bases and J by 7 bases, 12 bases remained unmatched. Germline loops: CDR1 SGHRS, CDR2 YFSETQ.

CDR3 protein: CASSYDRGLGYTF. The CDR3 coding sequence is TGTGCCAGCAGCTATGACAGGGGGCTCGGCTACACCTTC. The chain is built from TRBV7-2 and TRBJ1-2; 10 bases are shared with TRBD1. The CDR3 is made up of 13 amino acids. CDR1 is SGHTA and CDR2 is FQGNSA in the germline V gene. V was pared by 4 bases and J by 8 bases, with 4 bases of the junction left unmatched.

This CDR3 reads CASSGQGKTEAFF. The CDR3 bases are TGTGCCAGCAGTGGACAGGGGAAGACTGAAGCTTTCTTT. This chain joins TRBV9 and TRBJ1-1; TRBD1 agrees at 9 bases. Germline V CDR1 and CDR2: SGDLS, YYNGEE. The CDR3 loop spans 13 amino acids. J gave up 5 bases and V 5 bases, and 4 bases lay outside the gene matches.

The rearrangement uses TRBV2 and TRBJ1-5, with a tentative D call TRBD1 (6 bases). Germline lookup yields CDR1 SNHLY and CDR2 FYNNEI. The CDR3 runs 14 residues. V was pared by 9 bases and J by 4 bases, with 16 bases between. The CDR3 loop reads CASVQGSGNQPQHF. In nucleotides, the CDR3 is TGTGCCAGTGTACAGGGCTCAGGGAATCAGCCCCAGCATTTT.

V is TRBV11-2 and J is TRBJ2-7; D gene uncertain. In germline, CDR1 is SGHAT, CDR2 FQNNGV. The CDR3 totals 13 residues. Trimming left V 5 bases short and J 4 bases short, with 12 bases between. The CDR3 DNA sequence: TGTGCCAGCAGCCTGAGGATTGAATACGAGCAGTACTTC. It specifies CASSLRIEYEQYF.

This clone was picked up many times. This chain joins TRBV9 and TRBJ1-2; the D is unclear. Germline V CDR1 and CDR2: SGDLS, YYNGEE. The CDR3 is 14 residues long. Trimming shortened V by 0 bases and J by 4 bases, and 10 bases separated the two germline ends. This CDR3 reads CASSVEAGIYGYTF. The CDR3 DNA sequence: TGTGCCAGCAGCGTAGAAGCGGGTATCTATGGCTACACCTTC.

The count of this clone is one. The chain employs TRBV10-3 and TRBJ2-7; 10 nucleotides align to TRBD1. The CDR3 runs to 17 residues. Trimming removed 7 bases from V and 1 base from J; junction bases left unmatched: 13. Germline assignment: CDR1 ENHRY and CDR2 SYGVKD. The CDR3 is CAITQDRGGAISYEQYF. In nucleotides, the CDR3 is TGTGCCATCACCCAGGACAGGGGGGGGGCTATATCCTACGAGCAGTACTTC.

The gene calls are TRBV7-8 and TRBJ1-1; 12 bases align to TRBD1. Trimming at V came to 4 bases and at J to 4 bases, leaving 10 bases not matched to a gene. The CDR3 loop spans 17 amino acids. Germline V gene sequence: CDR1 SGHVS, CDR2 FQNEAQ. DNA for the CDR3: TGTGCCAGCAGCTCCCCGGGACAGGGGGCATGGGTCACTGAAGCTTTCTTT. Translating gives CASSSPGQGAWVTEAFF.

Here the CDR3 DNA reads TGTGCCAGCAGCTTGGTTGGGAGGGGGCAGTTCTTC. Its translation is CASSLVGRGQFF. The chain employs TRBV5-4 and TRBJ2-1; 7 bases are a match to TRBD2. The junction had 3 bases not matched to a gene; V was cut back by 0 bases and J by 12 bases. This CDR3 is built from 12 residues. Per the germline V gene, CDR1 is SGHNT and CDR2 is YYREEE (reference sequence).

CDR3 DNA sequence: TGTGCCAGCAGCCAAGCGCCGGGACAGTATGAGCAGTTCTTC. Amino acid sequence: CASSQAPGQYEQFF. The chain employs TRBV7-3 and TRBJ2-1, with TRBD1 matching 7 bases. V gave up 5 bases and J gave up 8 bases; unmatched junction bases: 9. The CDR3 runs to 14 residues. Germline assignment: CDR1 SGHTA and CDR2 FQGTGA.

This rearrangement joins TRBV15 to TRBJ2-7, with 7 bases matching TRBD2. Germline loops: CDR1 LNHNV, CDR2 YYDKDF (reference sequence). V shed 0 bases, J shed 0 bases, and the junction held 5 bases outside the gene matches. CDR3 length: 16 residues. The CDR3 nucleotides are TGTGCCACCAGCAGAGAAGGCGGGGGAATCTCCTACGAGCAGTACTTC. Translation gives CATSREGGGISYEQYF.

This rearrangement joins TRBV5-1 to TRBJ2-3; 9 positions match TRBD2. Per germline, CDR1 SGHRS and CDR2 YFSETQ. The CDR3 consists of 13 residues. V trimming: 3 bases; J trimming: 9 bases; junction bases outside the gene matches: 5. The DNA of the CDR3 is TGCGCCAGCAGCTGGCGGGGGGGGGCAACGCAGTATTTT. It codes for CASSWRGGATQYF.

The CDR3 here is CASPKTGGTEAFF. In nucleotides, the CDR3 is TGTGCCAGCCCAAAAACAGGGGGAACTGAAGCTTTCTTT. The V and J genes are TRBV2 and TRBJ1-1, with 8 bases matching TRBD1. V lost 8 bases, J lost 5 bases, and 7 bases stayed unmatched. Germline CDR1 reads SNHLY; CDR2 reads FYNNEI. The length of the CDR3 is 13 residues.

The gene calls are TRBV6-2 or TRBV6-3 and TRBJ1-6; D unresolved. V lost 6 bases and J 7 bases, leaving 19 bases between the germline ends. The germline gives CDR1 MNHEY, CDR2 SVGEGT. The CDR3 totals 16 residues. CDR3 nucleotides: TGTGCCAGCAGCCTAGGAGGTCGGGAAAGGAATTCACCCCTCCACTTT. This gives the protein CASSLGGRERNSPLHF.

The chain joins TRBV7-9 to TRBJ1-4; 10 positions agree with TRBD1. V was pared by 6 bases and J by 8 bases, with 12 bases of the junction left unmatched. Germline CDR1 reads SEHNR; CDR2 reads FQNEAQ (reference sequence). The length of the CDR3 is 16 residues. The CDR3 DNA sequence: TGTGCCAGCAGTTATCGGACAGGGGGAAGCTCAGAAAAACTGTTTTTT. It specifies CASSYRTGGSSEKLFF.